Presented here are 8 T cell receptor beta chains from one specimen sequenced in a study of cytomegalovirus exposure and HLA in healthy donors. TCRdb's copy holds only in-frame clones and misses some; the assay was immunoSEQ multiplex PCR. Of 110,000 to 150,000 clones in the sample, 75% to 90% were seen once. The sample comprised PBMCs. These TCRs come from a woman aged 18-29 years in good health and CMV-seropositive.

The rearrangement links TRBV5-4 to TRBJ1-2; 7 bases are shared with TRBD1. Trimming at V came to 4 bases and at J to 4 bases, leaving 10 bases not matched to a gene. Germline V lookup: CDR1 SGHNT, CDR2 YYREEE (reference sequence). The CDR3 length is 15 residues. CDR3 sequence reads: CASSIKGALGYGYTF. The CDR3, as DNA: TGTGCCAGCAGCATCAAGGGGGCGCTTGGCTATGGCTACACCTTC.

J is TRBJ1-4 and V is TRBV28; D not resolved. Germline CDR1 and CDR2: MDHEN and SYDVKM. The CDR3 totals 13 residues. V was trimmed by 7 bases and J by 5 bases, leaving 11 bases between them. In DNA form, the CDR3 reads TGTGCCAGCACAGCCGTGAGGAATGAAAAACTGTTTTTT. Translation: CASTAVRNEKLFF.

The CDR3 loop is CASSLEGGRYEQYF. The CDR3 nucleotides are TGTGCCAGCAGCTTAGAGGGAGGCCGCTACGAGCAGTACTTC. The rearrangement joins TRBV7-9 to TRBJ2-7; weak D call: TRBD2 (6 bases). The CDR3 length is 14 residues. Germline CDR1 is SEHNR and CDR2 is FQNEAQ (reference sequence). V was shortened by 1 base and J by 3 bases, with 10 bases between the two germline ends.

This rearrangement joins TRBV7-3 to TRBJ1-6, with D uncertain. The CDR3 consists of 15 residues. CDR1 is SGHTA, CDR2 FQGTGA, per germline. Trimming cost V 4 bases and J 7 bases, with 14 bases left between them. CDR3 amino acids: CASSSHRSENSPLHF. The DNA of the CDR3 is TGTGCCAGCAGCTCCCACCGAAGCGAGAATTCACCCCTCCACTTT.

The chain has TRBV30 and TRBJ2-6, with a possible D match to TRBD2 (6 bases). V was clipped by 0 bases and J by 1 base, with 19 bases between them. Germline lookup yields CDR1 GTSNPN and CDR2 SVGIG (reference sequence). The CDR3 consists of 19 residues. The CDR3 DNA follows: TGTGCCTGGAGTGTACGGAGGGCACTTGGGAGTTCTGGGGCCAACGTCCTGACTTTC. It is translated as CAWSVRRALGSSGANVLTF.

The chain links TRBV7-9 to TRBJ1-4; no firm D call. This CDR3 is built from 15 residues. Germline V lookup: CDR1 SEHNR, CDR2 FQNEAQ (reference sequence). V was cut by 1 base and J by 7 bases, with 13 bases left in between. CDR3 bases: TGTGCCAGCAGCTTAGTCCCGGCGGCTAGTGAAAAACTGTTTTTT. Translating gives CASSLVPAASEKLFF.

The chain couples TRBV2 to TRBJ1-4; D is unresolved. Germline values: CDR1 SNHLY, CDR2 FYNNEI. CDR3 length equals 16 residues. Trimming took off 8 bases at V and 6 bases at J, with 22 bases between the two ends. The CDR3 DNA follows: TGTGCCAGCGATTCTACCGGGCAGGAGGGTGATGAAAAACTGTTTTTT. Its protein product is CASDSTGQEGDEKLFF. Complete variable domain (other parts from reference TRBV2 and TRBJ1-4): EPEVTQTPSHQVTQMGQEVILRCVPISNHLYFYWYRQILGQKVEFLVSFYNNEISEKSEIFDDQFSVERPDGSNFTLKIRSTKLEDSAMYFCASDSTGQEGDEKLFFGSGTQLSVL.

The CDR3 is CASSEVGDSTFYGEKLFF. The DNA for the CDR3 is TGTGCCAGCAGTGAAGTCGGGGACAGTACATTTTATGGTGAAAAACTGTTTTTT. The chain links TRBV6-1 to TRBJ1-4; 7 bases are a match to TRBD1. The CDR3 has 18 residues. V gave up 1 base and J gave up 7 bases; unmatched junction bases: 15. Germline V gene lookup returns CDR1 MNHNS and CDR2 SASEGT.